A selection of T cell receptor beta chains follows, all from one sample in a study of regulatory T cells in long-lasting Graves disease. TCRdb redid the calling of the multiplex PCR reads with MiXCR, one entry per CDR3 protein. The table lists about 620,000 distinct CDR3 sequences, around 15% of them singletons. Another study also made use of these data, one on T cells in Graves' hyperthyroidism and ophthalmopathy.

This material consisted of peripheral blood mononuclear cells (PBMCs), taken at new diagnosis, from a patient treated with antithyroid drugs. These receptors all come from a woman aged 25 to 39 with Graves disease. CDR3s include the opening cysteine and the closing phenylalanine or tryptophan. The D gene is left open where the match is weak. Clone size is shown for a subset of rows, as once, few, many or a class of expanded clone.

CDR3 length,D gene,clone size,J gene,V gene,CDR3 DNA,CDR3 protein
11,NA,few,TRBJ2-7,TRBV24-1,TGTGCCACCGAGGGGTTCGGCGAGCAGTACTTC,CATEGFGEQYF
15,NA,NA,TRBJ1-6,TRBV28,TGTGCCAGCAGTTTATATAGATTCGGTAATTCACCCCTCCACTTT,CASSLYRFGNSPLHF
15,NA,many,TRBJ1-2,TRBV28,TGTGCCAGCAGTTTGGTTCAGGAAGTCGGCTATGGCTACACCTTC,CASSLVQEVGYGYTF
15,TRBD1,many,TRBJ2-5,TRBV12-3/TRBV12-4,TGTGCCAGCAGTCCGGGACAGCGGCCTCAAGAGACCCAGTACTTC,CASSPGQRPQETQYF
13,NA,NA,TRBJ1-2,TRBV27,TGTGCCACTCGAGGAGCCGTTAACTATGGCTACACCTTC,CATRGAVNYGYTF
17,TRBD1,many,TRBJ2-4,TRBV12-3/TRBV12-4,TGTGCCAGCAGTCCACACAGGGGTAAAGGAGCCAAAAACATTCAGTACTTC,CASSPHRGKGAKNIQYF
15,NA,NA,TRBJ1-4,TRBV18,TGTGCCAGCTCACCTCTGTCGCGGGGGTCGGAAAAACTGTTTTTT,CASSPLSRGSEKLFF
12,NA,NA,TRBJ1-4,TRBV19,TGTGCCAGTCGCGGACCCAAGGAAAAACTGTTTTTT,CASRGPKEKLFF
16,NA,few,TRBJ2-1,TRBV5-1,TGCGCCAGCAGCTTTGGGTCGGCGGGAATCTACAATGAGCAGTTCTTC,CASSFGSAGIYNEQFF
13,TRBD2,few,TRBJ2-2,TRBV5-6,TGTGCCAGCATCACGGGAGGCTCCGGGGAGCTGTTTTTT,CASITGGSGELFF
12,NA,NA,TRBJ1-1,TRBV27,TGTGCCAGCAGTACCCTGAACACTGAAGCTTTCTTT,CASSTLNTEAFF
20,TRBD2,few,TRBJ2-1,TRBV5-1,TGCGCCAGCAGTAGGGGGACACCCGGACTAGCGGGAGGTAACTACAATGAGCAGTTCTTC,CASSRGTPGLAGGNYNEQFF
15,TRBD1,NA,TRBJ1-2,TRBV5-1,TGCGCCAGCAGGGCAAGGGACAGCGATCTCTATGGCTACACCTTC,CASRARDSDLYGYTF
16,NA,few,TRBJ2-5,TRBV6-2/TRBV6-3,TGTGCCAGCAGTTACGGGGCTGGGGCAGCCCAAGAGACCCAGTACTTC,CASSYGAGAAQETQYF
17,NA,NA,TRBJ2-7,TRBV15,TGTCCCACCAGCAGCGACAGGGAACTCATCGGGGGCTACGAGCAGTACTTC,CPTSSDRELIGGYEQYF
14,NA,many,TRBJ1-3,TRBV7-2,TGTGCCAGCAGTATCGCCTCCTCTGGAAACACCATATATTTT,CASSIASSGNTIYF
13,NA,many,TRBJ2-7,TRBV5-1,TGCGCCAGCAGCTTTAGGGGTGGCCACGAGCAGTACTTC,CASSFRGGHEQYF
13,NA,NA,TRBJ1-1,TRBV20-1,TGCAGTGCTAGAGGGATCATGAACACTGAAGCTTTCTTT,CSARGIMNTEAFF
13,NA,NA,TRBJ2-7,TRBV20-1,TGCAGTGCTAATCCTACCTCCTCCTACGAGCAGTACTTC,CSANPTSSYEQYF
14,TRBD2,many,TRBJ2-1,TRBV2,TGTGCCAGCAACCCACTAGCGAGCTACAATGAGCAGTTCTTC,CASNPLASYNEQFF
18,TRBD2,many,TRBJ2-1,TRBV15,TGTGCCACCAGCAGTCCCTACACCGGGACTAGCGCCGACAATGAGCAGTTCTTC,CATSSPYTGTSADNEQFF
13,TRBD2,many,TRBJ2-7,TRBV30,TGTGCCTGGAGTGTTGCGGGGGCCTACGAGCAGTACTTC,CAWSVAGAYEQYF
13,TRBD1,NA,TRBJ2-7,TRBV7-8,TGTGCCAGCAGCCCGGTGAGGGGGCAAGAGCAGTACTTC,CASSPVRGQEQYF
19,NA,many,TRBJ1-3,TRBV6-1,TGTGCCAGCAGTGTCCGCGGGGGGCCCTCCGCACCCTCTGGAAACACCATATATTTT,CASSVRGGPSAPSGNTIYF
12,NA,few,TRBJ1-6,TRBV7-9,TGTGCCAGCGCGCAAAATAATTCACCCCTCCACTTT,CASAQNNSPLHF
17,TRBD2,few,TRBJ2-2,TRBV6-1,TGTGCCAGCAGAGTACTAGCGGGAGGCGCGAACACCGGGGAGCTGTTTTTT,CASRVLAGGANTGELFF
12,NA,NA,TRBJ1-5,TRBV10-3,TGTGCCATCGGCGGACCCAATCAGCCCCAGCATTTT,CAIGGPNQPQHF
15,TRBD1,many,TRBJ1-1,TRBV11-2,TGTGCCAGCAGCTTTCGACAGGGTTGGGGCACTGAAGCTTTCTTT,CASSFRQGWGTEAFF
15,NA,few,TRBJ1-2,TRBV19,TGTGCCAGTAGTATGTCGGTGGGGGGCAACTATGGCTACACCTTC,CASSMSVGGNYGYTF
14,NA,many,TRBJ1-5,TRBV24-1,TGTGCCACCAGTGATAATAGGGCGAATCAGCCCCAGCATTTT,CATSDNRANQPQHF
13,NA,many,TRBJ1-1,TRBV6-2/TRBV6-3,TGTGCCAGCAGTGTAAGGAAGGACACTGAAGCTTTCTTT,CASSVRKDTEAFF
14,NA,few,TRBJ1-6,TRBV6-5,TGTGCCAGCAGTTATGGGGCATTGAATTCACCCCTCCACTTT,CASSYGALNSPLHF
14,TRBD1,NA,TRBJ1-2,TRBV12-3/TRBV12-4,TGTGCCAGCAGTTTAGGGGGACAGCACTATGGCTACACCTTC,CASSLGGQHYGYTF
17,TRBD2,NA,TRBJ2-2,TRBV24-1,TGTGCCACCAGTGATCCCATAGCGGGAGAACGAACCGGGGAGCTGTTTTTT,CATSDPIAGERTGELFF
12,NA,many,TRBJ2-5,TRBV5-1,TGCGCCAGCAGCGCAGACCCATCGCTCAAGTACTTC,CASSADPSLKYF
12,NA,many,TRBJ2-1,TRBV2,TGTGCCAGCAGCTGGACCGATTCCACGACGTTCTTC,CASSWTDSTTFF
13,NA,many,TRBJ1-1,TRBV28,TGTGCCAGCAGCCTTGGGGGGGACACTGAAGCTTTCTTT,CASSLGGDTEAFF
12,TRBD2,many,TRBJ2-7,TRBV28,TGTGCCAGCAGGCGCGGGAGATACGAGCAGTACTTC,CASRRGRYEQYF
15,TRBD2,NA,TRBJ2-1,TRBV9,TGTGCCAGCAGCGTAGGGGCGGGAGCCTACAATGAGCAGTTCTTC,CASSVGAGAYNEQFF
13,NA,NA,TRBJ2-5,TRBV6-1,TGTGCCAGCAGCCTCAACGCGGTTGAGACCCAGTACTTC,CASSLNAVETQYF
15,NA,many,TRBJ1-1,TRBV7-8,TGTGCCAGCAGCTTCTCCCTTACGACGAACACTGAAGCTTTCTTT,CASSFSLTTNTEAFF
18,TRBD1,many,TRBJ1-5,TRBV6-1,TGTGCCAGCAGCGACCTAGCTGGACAGGCCTTAGCGGGACAGCCCCAGCATTTT,CASSDLAGQALAGQPQHF
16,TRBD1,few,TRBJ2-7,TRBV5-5,TGTGCCAGCAGCCCCACCTCCGGGACAGGAACCTACGAGCAGTACTTC,CASSPTSGTGTYEQYF
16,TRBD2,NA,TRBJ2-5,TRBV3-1,TGTGCCAGCAGCCGACTCGGGACTAGCGGGGGGGAGACCCAGTACTTC,CASSRLGTSGGETQYF
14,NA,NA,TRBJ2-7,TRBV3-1,TGTGCCAGCAGCCAAGTGGGAGGAAAGAACGAGCAGTACTTC,CASSQVGGKNEQYF
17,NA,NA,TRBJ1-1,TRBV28,TGTGCCAGCAGTTTAATCGGTTGGGGTCTGGGGTACACTGAAGCTTTCTTT,CASSLIGWGLGYTEAFF
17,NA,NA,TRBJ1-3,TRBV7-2,TGTGCCAGCAGCTTGGGGGGAGGACAGCAGTCTGGAAACACCATATATTTT,CASSLGGGQQSGNTIYF
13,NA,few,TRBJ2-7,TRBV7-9,TGTGCCAGCAGCCCCCCGCCCCCCTACGAGCAGTACTTC,CASSPPPPYEQYF
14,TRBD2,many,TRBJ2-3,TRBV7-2,TGTGCCAGCAGCTTAGAGGGACTAGCAGATACGCAGTATTTT,CASSLEGLADTQYF